The entry that follows covers one T cell receptor (beta chain) sequence. The antigen is undetermined. The CDR3 totals 14 residues. From germline, CDR1 is DFQATT and CDR2 SNEGSKA (reference sequence). The data stem from a study of monozygotic twins with inflammatory bowel disease. Points from the study as a whole: Immunosuppressive treatments differing between patients may have added repertoire variability. The analysis yielded no support for one strong signal or clonotype associated with IBD. Among IBD patients, fewer clonotypes were shared with others than among healthy twins, especially with disease activity.

Samples each yielded cDNA through eight separate reactions. TCRdb re-called the 5' RACE reads and shows each CDR3 protein once, DNA omitted. The sample table includes just over 300,000 distinct CDR3 sequences. Sequencing input: blood. This TCR came from a human donor with ulcerative colitis or Crohn's disease, or a healthy co-twin of an affected twin (not recorded which). J is TRBJ1-1 and V is TRBV20-1; TCRdb's D call of TRBD1 is untestable without DNA. Here the CDR3 reads CSAKKAGMNTEAFF.